Listed below are T cell receptor beta chains from one sample, sequenced in a study of T cell responses to AZD1222 COVID-19 vaccine. The repertoire was sequenced with immunoSEQ multiplex PCR; TCRdb's copy has only in-frame clones and lacks some. The table has around 130,000 clones, approximately 85% seen once; the top ten hold 9.4%. The sequenced sample was peripheral blood, obtained on day 0 of AZD1222 vaccination. These receptors all come from an adult in good health. CDR3s leave out the opening cysteine and the closing phenylalanine or tryptophan. The D gene is left open where the match is weak. Not all rows give a size; the values are once, few, many and, for expanded clones, a class.

v_call: TRBV5-1; clone_size: NA; d_call: TRBD2; cdr3_aa: ASSSASGIKTDTQY
v_call: TRBV5-1; clone_size: NA; d_call: NA; cdr3_aa: ASSLGPEVYEQY
v_call: TRBV5-1; clone_size: few; d_call: NA; cdr3_aa: ASSLAEGWPGEQY
v_call: TRBV4-3; clone_size: NA; d_call: TRBD2; cdr3_aa: ASSPTSGNDGEQF
v_call: TRBV9; clone_size: NA; d_call: TRBD1; cdr3_aa: ASSSLYRDSYGYT
v_call: TRBV7-9; clone_size: once; d_call: NA; cdr3_aa: ASRSQDGGKETQY
v_call: TRBV29-1; clone_size: NA; d_call: NA; cdr3_aa: SVGGGNYGYT
v_call: TRBV7-6; clone_size: few; d_call: TRBD1; cdr3_aa: ASSVGQGGNQPQH
v_call: TRBV28; clone_size: NA; d_call: TRBD2; cdr3_aa: ASSLFYSGVSTDTQY
v_call: TRBV7-6; clone_size: once; d_call: TRBD2; cdr3_aa: ASGLGVLAGEETQY
v_call: TRBV19; clone_size: NA; d_call: NA; cdr3_aa: ASSTITTGELF
v_call: TRBV7-8; clone_size: NA; d_call: NA; cdr3_aa: ASSLRRVENSPLH
v_call: TRBV14; clone_size: NA; d_call: NA; cdr3_aa: ASSPRTDGKLF
v_call: TRBV7-2; clone_size: once; d_call: NA; cdr3_aa: ASSLGRGNTGELF
v_call: TRBV28; clone_size: NA; d_call: NA; cdr3_aa: ASSYGSNQPQH
v_call: TRBV7-9; clone_size: once; d_call: NA; cdr3_aa: ASSLWLSGTGELF
v_call: TRBV3-1/TRBV3-2; clone_size: NA; d_call: NA; cdr3_aa: ASSAQVGPEQY
v_call: TRBV6-5; clone_size: NA; d_call: NA; cdr3_aa: ASSTGTRNTEAF
v_call: TRBV5-6; clone_size: NA; d_call: NA; cdr3_aa: ASSFRRINTGELF
v_call: TRBV28; clone_size: NA; d_call: TRBD2; cdr3_aa: ASRSDGTSDPGGNEQF
v_call: TRBV11-3; clone_size: NA; d_call: NA; cdr3_aa: ASSSGTVQETQY
v_call: TRBV27; clone_size: NA; d_call: NA; cdr3_aa: ASSSGGSMNTEAF
v_call: TRBV2; clone_size: once; d_call: NA; cdr3_aa: ASSEGARGTQY
v_call: TRBV7-6; clone_size: NA; d_call: NA; cdr3_aa: ASSGGANQPQH
v_call: TRBV11-2; clone_size: NA; d_call: NA; cdr3_aa: ASSLVFSRTPGELF
v_call: TRBV14; clone_size: NA; d_call: NA; cdr3_aa: ASSQVGGQAYEQY
v_call: TRBV18; clone_size: NA; d_call: NA; cdr3_aa: ASSPLPGSLNEKLF
v_call: TRBV28; clone_size: NA; d_call: NA; cdr3_aa: ASSPAGTSGYT
v_call: TRBV27; clone_size: NA; d_call: NA; cdr3_aa: ASSTRGLYRNEQY